These T cell receptor beta chains were read from a single sample in a study of cytomegalovirus exposure and HLA in healthy donors. Profiled with immunoSEQ multiplex PCR; TCRdb holds only in-frame clones, not every one. Of 150,000 or so clones listed, about 80% are singletons. What was sequenced was PBMCs. These TCRs come from a man aged 35-49 years in good health and CMV-seropositive. The CDR3 runs from the conserved cysteine through the conserved F or W. A D gene is named only where the DNA matches it firmly. A clone size is listed for some rows: how often the clone was seen (once, few, many), or a class if it is expanded.

v_call: TRBV5-4; d_call: NA; j_call: TRBJ2-5; clone_size: NA; cdr3_nt: TGTGCCAGCACCATGGCGGGGGCGGGCCCCCAAGAGACCCAGTACTTC; cdr3_aa: CASTMAGAGPQETQYF
v_call: TRBV7-2; d_call: TRBD2; j_call: TRBJ2-7; clone_size: once; cdr3_nt: TGTGCCAGCAGCTTAAGGGGGCCGGGCGGGAGGGCCAACGAGCAGTACTTC; cdr3_aa: CASSLRGPGGRANEQYF
v_call: TRBV9; d_call: NA; j_call: TRBJ2-2; clone_size: NA; cdr3_nt: TGTGCCAGCAGCGTAAAGGGACTCACGAACACCGGGGAGCTGTTTTTT; cdr3_aa: CASSVKGLTNTGELFF
v_call: TRBV4-1; d_call: TRBD1; j_call: TRBJ1-1; clone_size: once; cdr3_nt: TGCGCCAGCAGCCACGCACAGGGGGCAGGGAACACTGAAGCTTTCTTT; cdr3_aa: CASSHAQGAGNTEAFF
v_call: TRBV4-3; d_call: TRBD2; j_call: TRBJ2-7; clone_size: NA; cdr3_nt: TGCGCCAGCAGCTCTTCGAGCGGGAGCTCCTACGAGCAGTACTTC; cdr3_aa: CASSSSSGSSYEQYF
v_call: TRBV29-1; d_call: TRBD1; j_call: TRBJ2-7; clone_size: NA; cdr3_nt: TGCAGCGTTGAGGACAGGGGCAACACCTACGAGCAGTACTTC; cdr3_aa: CSVEDRGNTYEQYF
v_call: TRBV7-7; d_call: NA; j_call: TRBJ2-3; clone_size: once; cdr3_nt: TGTGCCAGCAGCCGTTCAGGGTCTCTCGATACGCAGTATTTT; cdr3_aa: CASSRSGSLDTQYF
v_call: TRBV6-5; d_call: TRBD1; j_call: TRBJ2-7; clone_size: NA; cdr3_nt: TGTGCCAGCAGTCCCGGGACAGGAAGCTCCTACGAGCAGTACTTC; cdr3_aa: CASSPGTGSSYEQYF
v_call: TRBV4-1; d_call: NA; j_call: TRBJ2-7; clone_size: NA; cdr3_nt: TGCGCCAGCAGCCAAGATCGGGCGGGTTTGGACGAGCAGTACTTC; cdr3_aa: CASSQDRAGLDEQYF
v_call: TRBV19; d_call: NA; j_call: TRBJ2-1; clone_size: once; cdr3_nt: TGTGCCAGTAGTACAGGGGTGGACAATGAGCAGTTCTTC; cdr3_aa: CASSTGVDNEQFF
v_call: TRBV6-5; d_call: TRBD1; j_call: TRBJ1-4; clone_size: few; cdr3_nt: TGTGCCAGCAGTTCCGGGACAGGAGGGGAAAAACTGTTTTTT; cdr3_aa: CASSSGTGGEKLFF
v_call: TRBV19; d_call: TRBD2; j_call: TRBJ2-1; clone_size: few; cdr3_nt: TGTGCCAGTAGTTCACAAAGCGGGAGCTCCTACAATGAGCAGTTCTTC; cdr3_aa: CASSSQSGSSYNEQFF
v_call: TRBV6-6; d_call: NA; j_call: TRBJ1-5; clone_size: NA; cdr3_nt: TGTGCCAGCAGCATCGACAGATTCAATCAGCCCCAGCATTTT; cdr3_aa: CASSIDRFNQPQHF
v_call: TRBV7-2; d_call: NA; j_call: TRBJ1-3; clone_size: NA; cdr3_nt: TGTGCCAGCAGCTTTGGGGGGTCCGGAAACACCATATATTTT; cdr3_aa: CASSFGGSGNTIYF
v_call: TRBV6-5; d_call: TRBD1; j_call: TRBJ2-5; clone_size: NA; cdr3_nt: TGTGCCAGCAGTGGGACAGGGGCGGGGGAAGAGACCCAGTACTTC; cdr3_aa: CASSGTGAGEETQYF
v_call: TRBV27; d_call: NA; j_call: TRBJ1-5; clone_size: once; cdr3_nt: TGTGCCAGCAGTAAAGACAGAAATCAGCCCCAGCATTTT; cdr3_aa: CASSKDRNQPQHF
v_call: TRBV29-1; d_call: TRBD1; j_call: TRBJ1-2; clone_size: NA; cdr3_nt: TGCAGCGTGGGCGGAACAGGGGGCGCCGGCTATGGCTACACCTTC; cdr3_aa: CSVGGTGGAGYGYTF
v_call: TRBV6-1; d_call: NA; j_call: TRBJ1-1; clone_size: NA; cdr3_nt: TGTGCCAGCAACCGAGACAGAAAAGCTTTCTTT; cdr3_aa: CASNRDRKAFF
v_call: TRBV18; d_call: TRBD1; j_call: TRBJ2-6; clone_size: once; cdr3_nt: TGTGCCAGCTCGCCGGGACAGGGGACCGCTGGGGCCAACGTCCTGACTTTC; cdr3_aa: CASSPGQGTAGANVLTF
v_call: TRBV28; d_call: NA; j_call: TRBJ2-3; clone_size: few; cdr3_nt: TGTGCCAGCAGTTCAGCGGTTAGGGATAGCACAGATACGCAGTATTTT; cdr3_aa: CASSSAVRDSTDTQYF
v_call: TRBV4-1; d_call: NA; j_call: TRBJ2-7; clone_size: NA; cdr3_nt: TGCGCCAGCAGCCAAGTAGGGGTCGAGCAGTACTTC; cdr3_aa: CASSQVGVEQYF
v_call: TRBV4-3; d_call: NA; j_call: TRBJ2-5; clone_size: NA; cdr3_nt: TGCGCCAGCAGCCATTCGACACTCCAAGAGACCCAGTACTTC; cdr3_aa: CASSHSTLQETQYF
v_call: TRBV7-2; d_call: TRBD2; j_call: TRBJ2-7; clone_size: NA; cdr3_nt: TGTGCCAGCAGCTCTTGGGGGGGGAGCTCCTACGAGCAGTACTTC; cdr3_aa: CASSSWGGSSYEQYF
v_call: TRBV7-3; d_call: NA; j_call: TRBJ2-7; clone_size: NA; cdr3_nt: TGTGCCAGCAGCTTAACGGGAAGCGGCACGGCCCCTCGATTACACTTC; cdr3_aa: CASSLTGSGTAPRLHF
v_call: TRBV7-8; d_call: TRBD1; j_call: TRBJ1-4; clone_size: NA; cdr3_nt: TGTGCCAGCAGCCTTAATACCGGGACAGTCAATGAAAAACTGTTTTTT; cdr3_aa: CASSLNTGTVNEKLFF
v_call: TRBV4-1; d_call: TRBD2; j_call: TRBJ2-2; clone_size: NA; cdr3_nt: TGCGCCAGCAGCCAAAGCCCCGTGGGTAGCGGGAGGGCCGGGGAGCTGTTTTTT; cdr3_aa: CASSQSPVGSGRAGELFF
v_call: TRBV13; d_call: TRBD1; j_call: TRBJ2-2; clone_size: NA; cdr3_nt: TGTGCCAGCAGCCGCCGACAGGGGGTCGGAGGGGAGCTGTTTTTT; cdr3_aa: CASSRRQGVGGELFF
v_call: TRBV9; d_call: TRBD2; j_call: TRBJ2-1; clone_size: NA; cdr3_nt: TGTGCCAGCAGCGTAGAAGGCACTAGCGGATTGAATGAGCAGTTCTTC; cdr3_aa: CASSVEGTSGLNEQFF
v_call: TRBV2; d_call: TRBD2; j_call: TRBJ2-1; clone_size: NA; cdr3_nt: TGTGCCAGCAGTGATTACGCGGGAGGGCCGGGTGAGCAGTTCTTC; cdr3_aa: CASSDYAGGPGEQFF
v_call: TRBV18; d_call: NA; j_call: TRBJ2-4; clone_size: NA; cdr3_nt: TGTGCCAGCTCACCCTTTGAGAACAGGGCCAAAAACATTCAGTACTTC; cdr3_aa: CASSPFENRAKNIQYF
v_call: TRBV2; d_call: TRBD2; j_call: TRBJ2-1; clone_size: NA; cdr3_nt: TGTGCCAGCACCGGACTAGCGGGTTGCAATGAGCAGTTCTTC; cdr3_aa: CASTGLAGCNEQFF
v_call: TRBV9; d_call: TRBD1; j_call: TRBJ2-1; clone_size: NA; cdr3_nt: TGTGCCAGCAGCCTAGGGGGCGGCTCCTACAATGAGCAGTTCTTC; cdr3_aa: CASSLGGGSYNEQFF
v_call: TRBV9; d_call: NA; j_call: TRBJ2-6; clone_size: NA; cdr3_nt: TGTGCCAGCAGCGTATTTGGGGCCAACGGCCTGACTTTC; cdr3_aa: CASSVFGANGLTF
v_call: TRBV6-1; d_call: TRBD2; j_call: TRBJ2-3; clone_size: once; cdr3_nt: TGTGCCGGCAGTTTGACAAGCGGGAGAACAGATACGCAGTATTTT; cdr3_aa: CAGSLTSGRTDTQYF
v_call: TRBV6-5; d_call: TRBD1; j_call: TRBJ1-2; clone_size: NA; cdr3_nt: TGTGCCAGCAGCCAGGGACAGGTGTATGGCTACACCTTC; cdr3_aa: CASSQGQVYGYTF
v_call: TRBV7-9; d_call: NA; j_call: TRBJ2-3; clone_size: NA; cdr3_nt: TGTGCCAGCAGCTTTAGAGCCCGCACAGATACGCAGTATTTT; cdr3_aa: CASSFRARTDTQYF
v_call: TRBV7-2; d_call: TRBD2; j_call: TRBJ2-5; clone_size: once; cdr3_nt: TGTGCCAGCAGTTGGACTAGCGGGAGAGGAGAGACCCAGTACTTC; cdr3_aa: CASSWTSGRGETQYF
v_call: TRBV5-1; d_call: TRBD1; j_call: TRBJ1-2; clone_size: NA; cdr3_nt: TGCGCCAGCAGCACCTGGACAGGGGATGTCGGCTACACCTTC; cdr3_aa: CASSTWTGDVGYTF
v_call: TRBV4-1; d_call: TRBD2; j_call: TRBJ2-7; clone_size: NA; cdr3_nt: TGCGCCAGCAGCCAGAAAGCGGGAGTTCCCTACGAGCAGTACTTC; cdr3_aa: CASSQKAGVPYEQYF
v_call: TRBV6-1; d_call: TRBD2; j_call: TRBJ2-7; clone_size: NA; cdr3_nt: TGTGCCAGCCAGAAGGGCGGGAGCTCCTACGAGCAGTACTTC; cdr3_aa: CASQKGGSSYEQYF
v_call: TRBV7-9; d_call: TRBD2; j_call: TRBJ2-1; clone_size: NA; cdr3_nt: TGTGCCAGCAGCTCCAGCGGGAGGGCCCGGAATGAGCAGTTCTTC; cdr3_aa: CASSSSGRARNEQFF
v_call: TRBV10-2; d_call: TRBD1; j_call: TRBJ1-1; clone_size: NA; cdr3_nt: TGCGCCAGCAGTGACCCCGGGACAGCTAAAGCTTTCTTT; cdr3_aa: CASSDPGTAKAFF
v_call: TRBV30; d_call: NA; j_call: TRBJ1-4; clone_size: NA; cdr3_nt: TGTGCCTGGAGCGGAAGGGGAACAACTAATGAAAAACTGTTTTTT; cdr3_aa: CAWSGRGTTNEKLFF
v_call: TRBV18; d_call: NA; j_call: TRBJ2-2; clone_size: NA; cdr3_nt: TGTGCCAGCTCACTAACGACAGCGAACACCGGGGAGCTGTTTTTT; cdr3_aa: CASSLTTANTGELFF
v_call: TRBV7-3; d_call: NA; j_call: TRBJ1-2; clone_size: NA; cdr3_nt: TGTGCCAGCAGCTCGGGGGGTGTCGGGTATGGCTACACCTTC; cdr3_aa: CASSSGGVGYGYTF
v_call: TRBV6-5; d_call: NA; j_call: TRBJ2-6; clone_size: once; cdr3_nt: TGTGCCAGCAGTTACTCGCCTGGGGCCAACGGCCTGACTTTC; cdr3_aa: CASSYSPGANGLTF
v_call: TRBV10-3; d_call: NA; j_call: TRBJ1-3; clone_size: NA; cdr3_nt: TGTGCCATCAGTGATTCGACACGCCAGGGTGCGGTGGCTGGAAACACCATATATTTT; cdr3_aa: CAISDSTRQGAVAGNTIYF
v_call: TRBV5-1; d_call: NA; j_call: TRBJ1-2; clone_size: NA; cdr3_nt: TGCGCCAGCAGCTTGGGACGGGACTATGGCTACACCTTC; cdr3_aa: CASSLGRDYGYTF
v_call: TRBV29-1; d_call: NA; j_call: TRBJ2-6; clone_size: NA; cdr3_nt: TGCAGCGTTGGAGGGGGCTCTGGGGCCAACGTCCTGACTTTC; cdr3_aa: CSVGGGSGANVLTF
v_call: TRBV28; d_call: TRBD2; j_call: TRBJ2-3; clone_size: NA; cdr3_nt: TGTGCCAGCATGGCATCTAGCGGTCCCACCGCCGGGGATACGCAGTATTTT; cdr3_aa: CASMASSGPTAGDTQYF
v_call: TRBV6-4; d_call: TRBD2; j_call: TRBJ2-7; clone_size: NA; cdr3_nt: TGTGCCAGCAGTGTTTCCCCAAACACCGGGAGGAGCGACGAGCAGTACTTC; cdr3_aa: CASSVSPNTGRSDEQYF
v_call: TRBV6-5; d_call: TRBD1; j_call: TRBJ2-7; clone_size: NA; cdr3_nt: TGTGCCAGCAGCCTACAGGGGCCTTCCTCCTACGAGCAGTACTTC; cdr3_aa: CASSLQGPSSYEQYF